The 27 T cell receptor beta chains reported below all come from one sample, sequenced in a study of blood T cell repertoires in COVID-19. Only in-frame clones appear in the TCRdb table, and some are missing; sequencing was by immunoSEQ multiplex PCR. The data show about 320,000 clones, roughly 89% seen once. Sequenced sample: PBMCs or T cells enriched from blood (not recorded which). These receptors were collected from a woman between 18 and 29 years old who had recovered from COVID-19.

The chain carries TRBV5-6 and TRBJ2-3; a possible D gene is TRBD2 (5 bases). The CDR3 extends over 15 amino acids. CDR1 SGHDT and CDR2 YYEEEE come from the germline V gene. With 2 bases removed from V and 2 bases from J, the gap between germline ends came to 12 bases. The chain's CDR3 is CASSLGSVVTDTQYF. CDR3 sequence (DNA): TGTGCCAGCAGCTTAGGGAGCGTGGTCACAGATACGCAGTATTTT. Together with reference TRBV5-6 and TRBJ2-3, the CDR3 gives the full variable domain: DAGVTQSPTHLIKTRGQQVTLRCSPKSGHDTVSWYQQALGQGPQFIFQYYEEEERQRGNFPDRFSGHQFPNYSSELNVNALLLGDSALYLCASSLGSVVTDTQYFGPGTRLTVL.

This chain uses TRBV6-5 with TRBJ1-1, with 8 bases that match TRBD1. V shed 7 bases and J 3 bases; nucleotides not matched to a gene: 7. CDR1 MNHEY and CDR2 SVGAGI come from the germline V gene. The CDR3 contains 14 residues. CDR3 protein: CASIQGASHTEAFF. The CDR3 coding sequence is TGTGCCAGCATCCAGGGGGCTAGTCACACTGAAGCTTTCTTT.

As DNA, the CDR3 is TGTGCCAGCAGCCGGGACACTCCGAACACTGAAGCTTTCTTT. As protein: CASSRDTPNTEAFF. The rearrangement links TRBV3-1 (or the pseudogene TRBV3-2) to TRBJ1-1; D might be TRBD1 (6 bases). This CDR3 is 14 amino acids long. Per germline, CDR1 LGHDT and CDR2 YNNKEL (reference sequence). The V gene lost 4 bases and the J gene lost 1 base, with 10 bases spanning the gap.

This clone was observed a handful of times. Other DNA sequences within the sample encode an identical CDR3. The rearrangement uses TRBV2 and TRBJ1-5; D is perhaps TRBD1 (6 bases). Germline CDR1 is SNHLY and CDR2 is FYNNEI. With 7 bases removed from V and 3 bases from J, the gap between germline ends came to 10 bases. The CDR3 spans 13 residues. The CDR3 sequence is CASKRDNNQPQHF. CDR3 coding DNA: TGTGCCAGCAAGAGGGACAACAATCAGCCCCAGCATTTT.

The count of this clone is one. The rearrangement joins TRBV7-9 to TRBJ2-5; 7 nucleotides line up with TRBD2. This CDR3 contains 14 residues. V trimming: 3 bases; J trimming: 3 bases; junction bases outside the gene matches: 4. The germline V gene encodes CDR1 SEHNR and CDR2 FQNEAQ (reference sequence). The CDR3 region has the DNA TGTGCCAGCAGCTTGCTAGCGGATAAAGAGACCCAGTACTTC. Translated: CASSLLADKETQYF.

The rearrangement joins TRBV9 to TRBJ1-1; 7 bases map to TRBD1. Germline V gives CDR1 SGDLS, CDR2 YYNGEE. This CDR3 is built from 15 residues. The V and J ends lost 1 base and 5 bases, in that order; junction bases with no gene match: 8. The CDR3 nucleotides read TGTGCCAGCAGCGTAACGGGTAGGGGGCTTACTGAAGCTTTCTTT. Its protein is CASSVTGRGLTEAFF.

This clone was seen only a few times. The rearrangement uses TRBV5-4 and TRBJ2-7, with D possibly matching TRBD1 (5 bases). The CDR3 totals 14 residues. In germline, CDR1 is SGHNT, CDR2 YYREEE (reference sequence). Trimming left V 4 bases short and J 0 bases short, with 11 bases between. CDR3 residues: CASSPDSFSYEQYF. CDR3 bases: TGTGCCAGCAGCCCTGACAGTTTCTCCTACGAGCAGTACTTC.

CDR3 DNA sequence: TGTGCCAGCAGTCGGACAGGGAGGAACACTGAAGCTTTCTTT. Its translation is CASSRTGRNTEAFF. V gene TRBV27 combines with J gene TRBJ1-1, with TRBD1 identical over 8 bases. This CDR3 is 14 amino acids long. Per the germline V gene, CDR1 is MNHEY and CDR2 is SMNVEV (reference sequence). V shed 5 bases, J shed 1 base, and the junction held 3 bases outside the gene matches.

V usage is TRBV7-3 and J usage is TRBJ2-2; 11 positions agree with TRBD2. V trimming: 5 bases; J trimming: 5 bases; junction bases outside the gene matches: 4. CDR1 is SGHTA, CDR2 FQGTGA, per germline. This CDR3 has 15 residues. CDR3 sequence (DNA): TGTGCCAGCAGCCCCGGGACTAGCGGTACCGGGGAGCTGTTTTTT. Encoded protein: CASSPGTSGTGELFF.

The chain combines TRBV11-3 with TRBJ2-1, with unresolved D. This CDR3 has 15 residues. CDR1 is SGHNT and CDR2 is YENEEA in the germline V gene. V lost 0 bases, J lost 8 bases, and 14 bases lay in between. The CDR3 DNA sequence: TGTGCCAGCAGCTTAGATGGGTCGTTGGGCGATGAGCAGTTCTTC. It specifies CASSLDGSLGDEQFF.

The J gene is TRBJ2-7, the V gene TRBV27; TRBD1 aligns across 7 bases. This CDR3 is built from 13 residues. Germline-derived CDR1 and CDR2 are MNHEY and SMNVEV (reference sequence). V was clipped by 5 bases and J by 5 bases; unmatched bases: 6. This chain's CDR3 is CASSPWDSNEQYF. Written as DNA, the CDR3 is TGTGCCAGCAGTCCCTGGGACAGTAACGAGCAGTACTTC.

V is TRBV5-5 and J is TRBJ2-3; 7 bases map to TRBD2. The CDR3 has 16 residues. The V gene's germline CDR1 is SGHKS and CDR2 YYEKEE (reference sequence). V lost 0 bases, J lost 3 bases, and 7 bases stayed unmatched. For the CDR3, the DNA is TGTGCCAGCAGCTTGGTCTCTAGCGGCATGACAGATACGCAGTATTTT. Translating gives CASSLVSSGMTDTQYF.

J is TRBJ1-5 and V is TRBV18; 9 positions match TRBD1. The junction had 9 bases not matched to a gene; V was cut back by 6 bases and J by 0 bases. Germline V gene lookup returns CDR1 KGHSH and CDR2 LQKENI. The CDR3 covers 17 residues. The CDR3 nucleotides read TGTGCCAGCTCTGAAAGGACAGGGGATTATAGCAATCAGCCCCAGCATTTT. Translation gives CASSERTGDYSNQPQHF.

This rearrangement joins TRBV3-1 (or the pseudogene TRBV3-2) to TRBJ2-3; TRBD1 matches 11 bases. CDR3 length: 16 amino acids. From germline, CDR1 is LGHDT and CDR2 YNNKEL (reference sequence). Trimming cost V 5 bases and J 4 bases; bases outside gene matches: 8. CDR3 sequence reads: CASSFGTGGLPDTQYF. The CDR3 bases are TGTGCCAGCAGCTTTGGGACAGGGGGTCTCCCAGATACGCAGTATTTT.

The chain joins TRBV7-9 to TRBJ2-1, with 11 bases that match TRBD2. The CDR3 runs to 17 residues. The germline V gene encodes CDR1 SEHNR and CDR2 FQNEAQ (reference sequence). V shed 5 bases and J 4 bases; nucleotides not matched to a gene: 10. The CDR3 spells CASSPRVAGGPYNEQFF. DNA of the CDR3: TGTGCCAGCAGCCCGAGGGTAGCGGGAGGGCCGTACAATGAGCAGTTCTTC.

This chain uses TRBV6-2 or TRBV6-3 with TRBJ2-1; D unclear. The length of the CDR3 is 12 residues. With 2 bases removed from V and 6 bases from J, the gap between germline ends came to 5 bases. CDR1 and CDR2 (germline): MNHEY, SVGEGT. DNA for the CDR3: TGTGCCAGCAGTTACCCCGGCAATGAGCAGTTCTTC. It codes for CASSYPGNEQFF.

J is TRBJ1-4 and V is TRBV7-9; D is perhaps TRBD1 (5 bases). This CDR3 comprises 15 residues. Germline V CDR1 and CDR2: SEHNR, FQNEAQ (reference sequence). V was clipped by 3 bases and J by 1 base, with 9 bases between them. CDR3 sequence reads: CASSFGTRTNEKLFF. The CDR3 DNA is TGTGCCAGCAGCTTTGGGACTAGAACTAATGAAAAACTGTTTTTT.

J is TRBJ2-3 and V is TRBV7-2; 14 bases are a match to TRBD2. Trimming cost V 4 bases and J 5 bases; bases outside gene matches: 8. The CDR3 spans 17 residues. CDR1 and CDR2 from the germline V gene are SGHTA and FQGNSA. DNA for the CDR3: TGTGCCAGCAGCTCCCAGACTAGCGGGGGGGTACGAGATACGCAGTATTTT. Protein: CASSSQTSGGVRDTQYF.

The chain couples TRBV5-1 to TRBJ2-3, with D possibly TRBD2 on 5 matching bases. Germline CDR1 SGHRS, CDR2 YFSETQ. Deletions cut 4 bases from V and 0 bases from J, with 12 bases between. The CDR3 consists of 15 residues. CDR3 bases: TGCGCCAGCAGCCGATTTGGACTGAGCACAGATACGCAGTATTTT. Protein product: CASSRFGLSTDTQYF.

The J gene is TRBJ2-7, the V gene TRBV6-5, with TRBD1 as a possible D gene (6 bases). The length of the CDR3 is 13 residues. V was cut by 4 bases and J by 1 base, with 8 bases left in between. CDR1 and CDR2 (germline): MNHEY, SVGAGI. The CDR3, as DNA: TGTGCCAGCAGTTCTGGACAGTCCTACGAGCAGTACTTC. As protein: CASSSGQSYEQYF.

Comments on this clone: The sample contains more than one DNA sequence encoding this CDR3. The chain recombines TRBV18 with TRBJ1-2; D might be TRBD1 (5 bases). The V and J ends lost 3 bases and 2 bases respectively, with 7 bases between them. Germline CDR1 and CDR2: KGHSH and LQKENI. This CDR3 region has 13 residues. The CDR3 loop is CASSPDRNYGYTF. The CDR3 DNA reads TGTGCCAGCTCACCCGACAGAAACTATGGCTACACCTTC.

The chain joins TRBV15 to TRBJ1-3; D is ambiguous. Germline V CDR1 and CDR2: LNHNV, YYDKDF (reference sequence). The V end was cut by 0 bases, the J end by 3 bases, with 12 bases between. This CDR3 is built from 16 residues. CDR3 region: CATSRDSPGYGNTIYF. The CDR3 nucleotides are TGTGCCACCAGCAGAGATTCACCGGGATATGGAAACACCATATATTTT.

The chain uses TRBV12-5 and TRBJ1-1; D is perhaps TRBD1 (5 bases). This CDR3 comprises 14 residues. The V and J ends lost 5 bases and 3 bases respectively, with 13 bases between them. Germline V gene lookup returns CDR1 LGHNT and CDR2 FRNRAP. The CDR3 nucleotides are TGTGCTAGTGGTCGAGAGGGGAGGGACACTGAAGCTTTCTTT. This sequence encodes CASGREGRDTEAFF. Variable domain in full (rest from reference TRBV12-5 and TRBJ1-1): DARVTQTPRHKVTEMGQEVTMRCQPILGHNTVFWYRQTMMQGLELLAYFRNRAPLDDSGMPKDRFSAEMPDATLATLKIQPSEPRDSAVYFCASGREGRDTEAFFGQGTRLTVV.

V is TRBV11-2 and J is TRBJ1-3; TRBD1 matches at 7 bases. This CDR3 contains 14 residues. Germline V gives CDR1 SGHAT, CDR2 FQNNGV. Unmatched junction bases numbered 4, after V lost 6 bases and J lost 2 bases. CDR3 nucleotides: TGTGCCAGCAGTTACAGGGGCGCTGGAAACACCATATATTTT. Translated, it gives CASSYRGAGNTIYF.

The chain joins TRBV7-3 to TRBJ1-3; 9 bases match TRBD1. The CDR3 consists of 15 residues. Germline lookup yields CDR1 SGHTA and CDR2 FQGTGA. V gave up 5 bases and J gave up 4 bases; unmatched junction bases: 6. The CDR3 sequence: CASSLPGQGGNTIYF. Written as DNA, the CDR3 is TGTGCCAGCAGCCTACCGGGACAGGGAGGAAACACCATATATTTT.

As regards this clone: At one end the junction does not follow the germline gene, possibly because of a read error. The CDR3 region is CASSPRFRTGESIAF. DNA of the CDR3: TGTGCCAGCAGCCCACGGTTCAGGACAGGGGAATCGATCGCCTTC. This sequence joins TRBV9 and TRBJ1-2, with 9 bases matching TRBD1. This CDR3 region has 15 residues. The germline V gene has CDR1 SGDLS and CDR2 YYNGEE. The full variable domain, with the rest looked up from reference TRBV9 and TRBJ1-2, is DSGVTQTPKHLITATGQRVTLRCSPRSGDLSVYWYQQSLDQGLQFLIQYYNGEERAKGNILERFSAQQFPDLHSELNLSSLELGDSALYFCASSPRFRTGESIAFGSGTRLTVV.

The chain carries TRBV27 and TRBJ2-2; D is possibly TRBD2 (6 bases). The CDR3 length is 17 residues. Germline-derived CDR1 and CDR2 are MNHEY and SMNVEV (reference sequence). V lost 8 bases to trimming and J lost 0 bases, with 19 bases between them. This CDR3 reads CASQFRSLASNTGELFF. CDR3 bases: TGTGCCAGCCAATTCAGGTCACTAGCATCGAACACCGGGGAGCTGTTTTTT.